This T cell receptor beta chain was captured by sequencing in a study of early T cells in non-severe SARS-CoV-2 infection. At the level of the study: Whole-blood bulk RNA, unsorted, was sequenced, and chains were unpaired. The study, taken as a whole, reports: Anti-spike CD8 responses were favored in VDJdb matching, and private and CD4 specificities were missed.

Individual cDNA molecules were tagged with unique molecular identifiers, the study reported. TCRdb re-derived calls from the 5' RACE reads in MiXCR, one entry per CDR3 protein. The sample has 50,000 to 70,000 distinct CDR3 sequences, approximately 12% seen once; the top ten hold 1.2% to 1.5%. In this sample, this clonotype turned up a few times. What it binds is not known. This CDR3 contains 15 residues. The V and J ends lost 0 bases and 0 bases respectively, with 7 bases between them. Per the germline V gene, CDR1 is SGHRS and CDR2 is YFSETQ. Sequenced input: whole blood. This TCR derives from an adult who was a healthcare worker with PCR-confirmed SARS-CoV-2 infection or an uninfected control (not recorded which). The J gene is TRBJ2-1, the V gene TRBV5-1; D perhaps matches TRBD1 (5 bases). CDR3 sequence: CASSLGQSSYNEQFF. The CDR3, as DNA: TGCGCCAGCAGCTTGGGACAGAGCTCCTACAATGAGCAGTTCTTC.